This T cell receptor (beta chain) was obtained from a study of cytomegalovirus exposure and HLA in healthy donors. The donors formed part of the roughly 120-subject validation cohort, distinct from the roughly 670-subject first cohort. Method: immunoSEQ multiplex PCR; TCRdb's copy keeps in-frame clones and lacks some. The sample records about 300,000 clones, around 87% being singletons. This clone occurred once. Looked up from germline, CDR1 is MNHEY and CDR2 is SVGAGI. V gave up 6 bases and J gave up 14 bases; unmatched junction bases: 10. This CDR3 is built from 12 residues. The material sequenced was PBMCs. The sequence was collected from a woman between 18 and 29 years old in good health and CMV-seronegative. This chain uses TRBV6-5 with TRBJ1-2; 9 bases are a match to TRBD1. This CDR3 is CASRPTGGTNTF. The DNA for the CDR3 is TGTGCCAGCAGGCCGACAGGGGGGACTAATACCTTC.